This T cell receptor beta chain was sequenced for a study of T cells in Graves' hyperthyroidism and ophthalmopathy. Trimming removed 2 bases from V and 6 bases from J, with 16 bases in between. The CDR3 loop spans 15 amino acids. Germline assignment: CDR1 SGHTA and CDR2 FQGNSA. The CDR3 regions of TCR beta were amplified from RNA transcripts. With the HTBI primer set, the TCR CDR3 went through a first round of RT-PCR. TCRdb used MiXCR to reprocess the multiplex PCR reads, holding one entry per CDR3 protein. Of roughly 840,000 distinct CDR3 sequences listed, 38% are singletons. A lack of ophthalmopathy progression within 18 months defined stable Graves' hyperthyroidism. Reasons for excluding patients were uncontrolled infection, other autoimmune disease, pregnancy or lactation. Clinical symptoms, serum thyroxine and TRAb, thyroid ultrasound and orbital computed tomography together formed the diagnostic basis.

The source material was blood. This chain uses TRBV7-2 with TRBJ1-1; TRBD1 might be the D (5 bases). The receptor was derived from a man aged 18-30 years with Graves' hyperthyroidism. CDR3 DNA sequence: TGTGCCAGCAGCTTAATTGTGGGGGATCCGGCTGAAGCTTTCTTT. This codes for CASSLIVGDPAEAFF.